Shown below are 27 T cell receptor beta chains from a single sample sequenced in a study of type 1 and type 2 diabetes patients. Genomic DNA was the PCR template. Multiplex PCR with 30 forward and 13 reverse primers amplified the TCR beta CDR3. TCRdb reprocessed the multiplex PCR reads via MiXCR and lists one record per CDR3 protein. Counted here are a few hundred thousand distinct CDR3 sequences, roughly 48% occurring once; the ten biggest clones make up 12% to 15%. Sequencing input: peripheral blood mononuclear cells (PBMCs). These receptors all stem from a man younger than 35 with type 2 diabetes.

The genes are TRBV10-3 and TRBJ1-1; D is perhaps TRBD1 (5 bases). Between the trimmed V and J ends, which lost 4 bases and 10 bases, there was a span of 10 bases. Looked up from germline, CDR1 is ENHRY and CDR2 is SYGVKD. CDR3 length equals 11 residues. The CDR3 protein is CAISARDSAFF. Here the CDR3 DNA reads TGTGCCATCAGTGCGAGGGACTCAGCTTTCTTT.

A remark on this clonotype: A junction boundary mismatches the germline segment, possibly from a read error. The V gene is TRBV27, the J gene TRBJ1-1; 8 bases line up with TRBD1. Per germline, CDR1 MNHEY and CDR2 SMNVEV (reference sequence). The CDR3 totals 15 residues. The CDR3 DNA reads TGTGCCAGTAGTTTCGGACAGGGCATGAACACTGAAGCTTTCTTT. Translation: CASSFGQGMNTEAFF.

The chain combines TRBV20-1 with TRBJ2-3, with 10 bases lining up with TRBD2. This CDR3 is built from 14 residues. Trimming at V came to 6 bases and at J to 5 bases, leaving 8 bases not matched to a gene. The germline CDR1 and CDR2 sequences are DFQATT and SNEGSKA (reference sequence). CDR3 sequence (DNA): TGCAGTGCGGGGAGCGGGAGGGCCATAGATACGCAGTATTTT. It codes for CSAGSGRAIDTQYF.

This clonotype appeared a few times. CDR3 loop: CASSDSLTTNEKLFF. CDR3 coding DNA: TGCGCCAGCAGTGACAGCTTGACAACTAATGAAAAACTGTTTTTT. The rearrangement joins TRBV5-1 to TRBJ1-4; D perhaps matches TRBD1 (5 bases). The length of the CDR3 is 15 residues. Germline CDR1 is SGHRS and CDR2 is YFSETQ. V was cut by 5 bases and J by 0 bases, with 11 bases left in between.

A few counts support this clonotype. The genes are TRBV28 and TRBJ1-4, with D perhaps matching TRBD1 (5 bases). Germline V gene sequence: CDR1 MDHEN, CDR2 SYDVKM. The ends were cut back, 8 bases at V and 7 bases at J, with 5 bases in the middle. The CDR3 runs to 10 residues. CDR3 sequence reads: CASGGEKLFF. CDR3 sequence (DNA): TGTGCCAGCGGGGGTGAAAAACTGTTTTTT.

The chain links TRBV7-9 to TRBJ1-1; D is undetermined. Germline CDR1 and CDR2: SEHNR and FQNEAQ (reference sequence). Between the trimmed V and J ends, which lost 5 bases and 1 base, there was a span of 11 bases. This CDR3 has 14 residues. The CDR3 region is CASSTGWGNTEAFF. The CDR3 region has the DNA TGTGCCAGCAGCACCGGTTGGGGGAACACTGAAGCTTTCTTT.

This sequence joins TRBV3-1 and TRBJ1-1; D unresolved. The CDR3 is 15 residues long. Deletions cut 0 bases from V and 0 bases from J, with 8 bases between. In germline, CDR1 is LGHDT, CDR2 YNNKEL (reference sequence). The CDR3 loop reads CASSQEGTMNTEAFF. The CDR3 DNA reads TGTGCCAGCAGCCAAGAAGGTACGATGAACACTGAAGCTTTCTTT.

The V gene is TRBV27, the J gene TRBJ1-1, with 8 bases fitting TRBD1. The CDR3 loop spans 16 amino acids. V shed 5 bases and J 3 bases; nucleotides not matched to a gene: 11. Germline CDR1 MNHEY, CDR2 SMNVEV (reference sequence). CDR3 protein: CASSNYRGNTYTEAFF. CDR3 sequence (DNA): TGTGCCAGCAGTAATTACAGGGGGAATACGTACACTGAAGCTTTCTTT.

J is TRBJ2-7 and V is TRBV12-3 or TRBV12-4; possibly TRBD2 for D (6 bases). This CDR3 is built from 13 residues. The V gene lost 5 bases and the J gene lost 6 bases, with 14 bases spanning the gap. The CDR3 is CASSVGGRLEQYF. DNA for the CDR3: TGTGCCAGCAGTGTCGGGGGTCGCCTCGAGCAGTACTTC.

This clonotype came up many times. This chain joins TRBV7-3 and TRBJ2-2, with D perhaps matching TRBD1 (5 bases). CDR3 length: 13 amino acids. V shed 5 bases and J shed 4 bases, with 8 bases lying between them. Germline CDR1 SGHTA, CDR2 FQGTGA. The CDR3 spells CASSRQGTGELFF. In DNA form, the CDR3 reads TGTGCCAGCAGCCGTCAGGGCACCGGGGAGCTGTTTTTT.

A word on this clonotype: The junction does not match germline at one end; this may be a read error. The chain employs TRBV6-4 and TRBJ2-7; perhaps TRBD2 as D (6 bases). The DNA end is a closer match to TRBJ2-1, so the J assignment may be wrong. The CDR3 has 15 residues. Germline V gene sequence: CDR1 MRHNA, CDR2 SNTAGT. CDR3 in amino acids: CVSSEVAGWVDEQFF. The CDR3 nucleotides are TGTGTCAGCAGTGAGGTGGCGGGATGGGTGGATGAGCAGTTCTTC.

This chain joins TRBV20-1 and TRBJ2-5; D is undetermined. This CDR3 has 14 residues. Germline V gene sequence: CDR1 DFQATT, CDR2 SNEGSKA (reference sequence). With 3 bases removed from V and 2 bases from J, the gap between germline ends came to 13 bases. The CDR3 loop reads CSARQTRMQETQYF. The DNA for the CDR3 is TGCAGTGCTAGGCAGACCAGAATGCAAGAGACCCAGTACTTC.

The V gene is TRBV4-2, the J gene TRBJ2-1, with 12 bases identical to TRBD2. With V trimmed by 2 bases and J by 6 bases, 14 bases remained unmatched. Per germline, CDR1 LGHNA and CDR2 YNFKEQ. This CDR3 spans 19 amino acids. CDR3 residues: CASSQSAASGRGGPNEQFF. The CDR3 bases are TGTGCCAGCAGCCAAAGTGCGGCTAGCGGGAGGGGTGGCCCCAATGAGCAGTTCTTC.

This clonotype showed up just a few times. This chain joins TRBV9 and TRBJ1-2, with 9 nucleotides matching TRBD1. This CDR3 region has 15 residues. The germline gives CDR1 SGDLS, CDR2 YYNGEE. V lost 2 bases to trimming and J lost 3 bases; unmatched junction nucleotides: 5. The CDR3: CASSVLDRGDYGYTF. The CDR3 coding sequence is TGTGCCAGCAGCGTGTTAGACAGGGGGGACTATGGCTACACCTTC.

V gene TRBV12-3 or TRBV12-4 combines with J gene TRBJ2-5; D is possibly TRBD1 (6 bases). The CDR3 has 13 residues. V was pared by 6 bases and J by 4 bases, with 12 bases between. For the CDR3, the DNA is TGTGCCAGCAGACTAACAGGGACAGAGACCCAGTACTTC. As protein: CASRLTGTETQYF.

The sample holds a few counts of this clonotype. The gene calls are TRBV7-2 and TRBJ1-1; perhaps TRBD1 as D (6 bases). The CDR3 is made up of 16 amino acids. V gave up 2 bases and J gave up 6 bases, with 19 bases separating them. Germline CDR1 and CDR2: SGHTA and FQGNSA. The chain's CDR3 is CASSLRYGGQSSEAFF. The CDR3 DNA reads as TGTGCCAGCAGCTTAAGGTACGGGGGCCAGAGTTCTGAAGCTTTCTTT.

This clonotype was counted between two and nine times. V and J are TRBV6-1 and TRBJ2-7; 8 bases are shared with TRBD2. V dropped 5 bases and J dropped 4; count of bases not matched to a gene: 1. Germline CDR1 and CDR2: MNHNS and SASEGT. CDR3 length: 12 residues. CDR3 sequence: CASSREGYEQYF. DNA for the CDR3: TGTGCCAGCAGTCGGGAGGGTTACGAGCAGTACTTC.

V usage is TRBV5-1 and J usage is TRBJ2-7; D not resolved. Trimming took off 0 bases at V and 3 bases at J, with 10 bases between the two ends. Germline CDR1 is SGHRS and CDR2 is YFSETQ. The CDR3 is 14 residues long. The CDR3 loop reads CASSLGPSIYEQYF. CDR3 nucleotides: TGCGCCAGCAGCTTGGGGCCCTCTATCTACGAGCAGTACTTC.

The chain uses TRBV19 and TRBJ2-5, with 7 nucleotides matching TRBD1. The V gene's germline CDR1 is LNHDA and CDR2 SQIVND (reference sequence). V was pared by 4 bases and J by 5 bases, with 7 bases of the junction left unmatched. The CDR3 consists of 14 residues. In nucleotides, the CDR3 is TGTGCCAGTAGTAAACAGGGGATGTCGGAGACCCAGTACTTC. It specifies CASSKQGMSETQYF.

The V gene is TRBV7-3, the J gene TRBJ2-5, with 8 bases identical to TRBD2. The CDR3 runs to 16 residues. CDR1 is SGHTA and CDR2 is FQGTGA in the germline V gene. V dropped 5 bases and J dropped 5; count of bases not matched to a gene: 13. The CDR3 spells CASSPTSGGSGETQYF. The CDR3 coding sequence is TGTGCCAGCAGCCCCACCTCGGGGGGGAGTGGGGAGACCCAGTACTTC.

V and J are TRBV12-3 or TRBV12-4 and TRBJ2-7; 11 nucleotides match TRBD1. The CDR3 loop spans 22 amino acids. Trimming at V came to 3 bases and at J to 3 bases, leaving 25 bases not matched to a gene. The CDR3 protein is CASSFYYGGTGGAGGNGYEQYF. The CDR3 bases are TGTGCCAGCAGTTTCTACTACGGGGGGACAGGGGGAGCGGGAGGTAACGGCTACGAGCAGTACTTC.

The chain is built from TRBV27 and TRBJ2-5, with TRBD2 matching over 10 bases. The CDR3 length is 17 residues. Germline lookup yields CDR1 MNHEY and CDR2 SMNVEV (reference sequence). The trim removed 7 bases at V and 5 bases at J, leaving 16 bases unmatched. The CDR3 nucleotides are TGTGCCAGCATCTCTCGGGCTAGCGGGAGATGGGGTGAGACCCAGTACTTC. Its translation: CASISRASGRWGETQYF.

CDR3 bases: TGTGCCAGTCTCGACGACAGTACCAATCAGCCCCAGCATTTT. Encoded protein: CASLDDSTNQPQHF. The chain carries TRBV19 and TRBJ1-5, with D perhaps matching TRBD1 (5 bases). This CDR3 comprises 14 residues. Germline values: CDR1 LNHDA, CDR2 SQIVND (reference sequence). Trimming left V 8 bases short and J 3 bases short, with 14 bases between.

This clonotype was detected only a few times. CDR3 residues: CAAGGQGNYGYTF. The CDR3 DNA is TGTGCGGCGGGGGGACAGGGTAACTATGGCTACACCTTC. J is TRBJ1-2 and V is TRBV7-3; TRBD1 matches at 9 bases. The CDR3 extends over 13 amino acids. Germline CDR1 SGHTA, CDR2 FQGTGA.

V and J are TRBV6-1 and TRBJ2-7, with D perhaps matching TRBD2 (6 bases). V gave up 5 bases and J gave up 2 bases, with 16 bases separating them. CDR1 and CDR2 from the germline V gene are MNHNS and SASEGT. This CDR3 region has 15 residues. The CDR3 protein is CASSYKLRGPYEQYF. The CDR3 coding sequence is TGTGCCAGCAGTTATAAGTTGCGGGGACCCTACGAGCAGTACTTC.

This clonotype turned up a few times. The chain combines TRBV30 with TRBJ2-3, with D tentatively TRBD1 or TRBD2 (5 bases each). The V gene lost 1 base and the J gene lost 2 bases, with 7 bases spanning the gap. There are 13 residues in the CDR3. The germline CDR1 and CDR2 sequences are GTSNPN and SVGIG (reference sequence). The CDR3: CAWSGGTTDTQYF. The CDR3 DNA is TGTGCCTGGAGTGGGGGGACCACAGATACGCAGTATTTT.

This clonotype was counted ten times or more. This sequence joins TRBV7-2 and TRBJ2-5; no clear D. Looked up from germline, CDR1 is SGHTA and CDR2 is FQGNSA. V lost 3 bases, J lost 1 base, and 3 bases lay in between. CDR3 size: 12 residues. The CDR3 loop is CASSLGQETQYF. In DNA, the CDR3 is TGTGCCAGCAGCTTGGGCCAAGAGACCCAGTACTTC.